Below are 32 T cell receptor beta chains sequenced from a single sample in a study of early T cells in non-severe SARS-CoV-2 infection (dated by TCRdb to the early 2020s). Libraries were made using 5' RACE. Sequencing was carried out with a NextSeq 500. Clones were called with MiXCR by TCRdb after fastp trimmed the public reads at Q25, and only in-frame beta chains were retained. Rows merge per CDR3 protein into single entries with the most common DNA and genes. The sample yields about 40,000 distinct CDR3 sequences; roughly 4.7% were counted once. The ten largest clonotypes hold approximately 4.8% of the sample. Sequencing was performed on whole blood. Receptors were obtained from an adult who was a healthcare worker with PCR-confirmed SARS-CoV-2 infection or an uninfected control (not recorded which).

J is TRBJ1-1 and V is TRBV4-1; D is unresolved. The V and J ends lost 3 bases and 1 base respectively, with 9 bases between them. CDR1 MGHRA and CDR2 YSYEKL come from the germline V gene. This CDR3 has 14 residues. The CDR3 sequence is CASSHTSTNTEAFF. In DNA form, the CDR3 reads TGCGCCAGCAGCCACACCTCAACGAACACTGAAGCTTTCTTT.

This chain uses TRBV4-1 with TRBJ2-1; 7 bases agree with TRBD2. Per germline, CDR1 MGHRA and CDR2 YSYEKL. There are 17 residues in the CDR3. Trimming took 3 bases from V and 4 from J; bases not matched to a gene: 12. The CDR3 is CASSHALAGTVYNEQFF. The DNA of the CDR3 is TGCGCCAGCAGCCACGCTTTAGCGGGCACTGTATACAATGAGCAGTTCTTC.

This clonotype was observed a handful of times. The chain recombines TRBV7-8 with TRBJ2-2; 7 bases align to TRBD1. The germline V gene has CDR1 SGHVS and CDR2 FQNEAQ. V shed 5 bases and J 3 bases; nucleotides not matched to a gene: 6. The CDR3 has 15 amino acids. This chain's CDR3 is CASSLRDRHTGELFF. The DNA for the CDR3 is TGTGCCAGCAGCCTCCGGGACAGACACACCGGGGAGCTGTTTTTT.

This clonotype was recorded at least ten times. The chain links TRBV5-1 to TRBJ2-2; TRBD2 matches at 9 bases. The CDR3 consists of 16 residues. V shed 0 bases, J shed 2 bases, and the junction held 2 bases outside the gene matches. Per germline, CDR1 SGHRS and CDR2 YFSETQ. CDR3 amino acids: CASSLGTSVNTGELFF. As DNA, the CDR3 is TGCGCCAGCAGCTTGGGGACTAGCGTAAACACCGGGGAGCTGTTTTTT.

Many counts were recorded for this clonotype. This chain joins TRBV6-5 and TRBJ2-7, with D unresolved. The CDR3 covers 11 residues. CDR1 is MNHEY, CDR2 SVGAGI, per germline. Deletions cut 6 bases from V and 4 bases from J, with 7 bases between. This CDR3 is CASSDGYEQYF. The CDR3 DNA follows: TGTGCCAGCAGCGACGGATACGAGCAGTACTTC.

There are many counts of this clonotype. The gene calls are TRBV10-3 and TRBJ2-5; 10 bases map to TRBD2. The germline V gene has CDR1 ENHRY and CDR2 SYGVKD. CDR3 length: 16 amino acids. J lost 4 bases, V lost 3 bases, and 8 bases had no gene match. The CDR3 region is CAISDRPSGSAETQYF. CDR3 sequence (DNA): TGTGCCATCAGTGACCGTCCTAGCGGGAGCGCAGAGACCCAGTACTTC.

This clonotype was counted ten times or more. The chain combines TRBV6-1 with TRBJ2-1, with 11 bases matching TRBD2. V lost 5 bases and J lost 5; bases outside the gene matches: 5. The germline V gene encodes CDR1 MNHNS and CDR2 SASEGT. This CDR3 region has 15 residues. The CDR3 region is CASSKLAGVDNEQFF. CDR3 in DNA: TGTGCCAGCAGTAAACTAGCGGGAGTAGACAATGAGCAGTTCTTC.

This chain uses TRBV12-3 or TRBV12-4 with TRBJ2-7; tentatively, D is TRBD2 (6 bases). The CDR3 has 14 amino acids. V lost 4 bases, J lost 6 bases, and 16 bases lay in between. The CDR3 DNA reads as TGTGCCAGCAGTTACCCGGGGTTGGAGGGCGAGCAGTACTTC. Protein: CASSYPGLEGEQYF.

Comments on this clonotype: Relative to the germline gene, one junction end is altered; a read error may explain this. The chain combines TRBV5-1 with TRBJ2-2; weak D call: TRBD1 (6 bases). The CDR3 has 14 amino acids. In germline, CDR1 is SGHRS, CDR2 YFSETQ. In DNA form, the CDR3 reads TGCGTCAGCAGCTTGGGACAGAACACCGGGGAGCTGTTTTTT. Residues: CVSSLGQNTGELFF.

The DNA for the CDR3 is TGTGCCAGCAGCTTAGTTGGAGGGTTTGCGCAGTACTTC. It codes for CASSLVGGFAQYF. The chain has TRBV7-9 and TRBJ2-7, with D possibly being TRBD2 (6 bases). The CDR3 extends over 13 amino acids. Trimming pared 1 base from V and 9 bases from J, leaving 13 bases between. CDR1 SEHNR and CDR2 FQNEAQ come from the germline V gene (reference sequence).

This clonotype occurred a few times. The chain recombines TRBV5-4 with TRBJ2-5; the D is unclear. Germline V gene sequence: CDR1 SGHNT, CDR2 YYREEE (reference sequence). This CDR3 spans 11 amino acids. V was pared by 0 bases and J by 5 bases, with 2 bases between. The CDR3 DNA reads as TGTGCCAGCAGCTTGGACGAGACCCAGTACTTC. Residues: CASSLDETQYF. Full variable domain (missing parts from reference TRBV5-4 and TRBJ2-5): ETGVTQSPTHLIKTRGQQVTLRCSSQSGHNTVSWYQQALGQGPQFIFQYYREEENGRGNFPPRFSGLQFPNYSSELNVNALELDDSALYLCASSLDETQYFGPGTRLLVL.

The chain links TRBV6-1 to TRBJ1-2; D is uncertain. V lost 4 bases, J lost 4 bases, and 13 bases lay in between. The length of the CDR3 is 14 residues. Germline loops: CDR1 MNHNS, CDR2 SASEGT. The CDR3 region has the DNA TGTGCCAGCAGTGTAGGGTCGGGGAGCTATGGCTACACCTTC. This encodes CASSVGSGSYGYTF.

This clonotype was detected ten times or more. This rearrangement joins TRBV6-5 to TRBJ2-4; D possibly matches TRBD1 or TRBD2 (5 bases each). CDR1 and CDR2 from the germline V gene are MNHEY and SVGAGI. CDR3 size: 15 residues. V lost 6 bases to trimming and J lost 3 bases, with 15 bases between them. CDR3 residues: CASRASGTHKNIQYF. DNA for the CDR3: TGTGCCAGCAGGGCTTCCGGGACCCACAAAAACATTCAGTACTTC.

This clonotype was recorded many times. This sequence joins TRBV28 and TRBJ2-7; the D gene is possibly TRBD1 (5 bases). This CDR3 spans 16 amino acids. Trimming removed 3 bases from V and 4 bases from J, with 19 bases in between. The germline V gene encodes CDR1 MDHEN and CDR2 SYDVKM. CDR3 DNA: TGTGCCAGCAGTTTTAAGGAGACAGCGTTAAAGTACGAGCAGTACTTC. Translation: CASSFKETALKYEQYF.

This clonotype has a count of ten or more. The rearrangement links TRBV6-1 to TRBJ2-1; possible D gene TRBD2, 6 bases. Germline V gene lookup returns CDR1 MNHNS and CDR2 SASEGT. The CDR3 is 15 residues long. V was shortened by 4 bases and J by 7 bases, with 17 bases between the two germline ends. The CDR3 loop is CASSVSGDRGNEQFF. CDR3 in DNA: TGTGCCAGCAGTGTCTCGGGGGATCGGGGTAATGAGCAGTTCTTC.

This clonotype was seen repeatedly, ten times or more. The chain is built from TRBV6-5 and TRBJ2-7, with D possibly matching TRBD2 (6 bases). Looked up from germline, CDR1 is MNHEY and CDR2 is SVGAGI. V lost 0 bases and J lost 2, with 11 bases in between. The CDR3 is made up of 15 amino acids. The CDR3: CASSYSAGSTYEQYF. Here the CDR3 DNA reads TGTGCCAGCAGTTACTCAGCCGGGAGCACCTACGAGCAGTACTTC.

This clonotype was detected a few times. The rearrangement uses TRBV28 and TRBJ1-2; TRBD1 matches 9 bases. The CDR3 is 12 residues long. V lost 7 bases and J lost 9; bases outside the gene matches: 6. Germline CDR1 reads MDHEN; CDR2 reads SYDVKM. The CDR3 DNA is TGTGCCAGCAATTGGGACAGGGATCGCTACACCTTC. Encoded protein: CASNWDRDRYTF.

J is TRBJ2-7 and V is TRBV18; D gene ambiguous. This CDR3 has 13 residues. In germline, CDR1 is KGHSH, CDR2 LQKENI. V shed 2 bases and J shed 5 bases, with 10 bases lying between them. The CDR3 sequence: CASSPIRDDEQYF. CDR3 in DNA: TGTGCCAGCTCACCAATAAGGGATGACGAGCAGTACTTC. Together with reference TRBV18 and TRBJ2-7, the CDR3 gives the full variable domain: NAGVMQNPRHLVRRRGQEARLRCSPMKGHSHVYWYRQLPEEGLKFMVYLQKENIIDESGMPKERFSAEFPKEGPSILRIQQVVRGDSAAYFCASSPIRDDEQYFGPGTRLTVT.

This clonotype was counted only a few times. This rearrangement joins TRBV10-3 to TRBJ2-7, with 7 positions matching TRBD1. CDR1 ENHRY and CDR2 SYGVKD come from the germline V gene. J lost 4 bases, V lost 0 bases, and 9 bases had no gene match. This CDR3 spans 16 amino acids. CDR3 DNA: TGTGCCATCAGTGAGTCAAGGTCGGGACAGAAATACGAGCAGTACTTC. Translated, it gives CAISESRSGQKYEQYF.

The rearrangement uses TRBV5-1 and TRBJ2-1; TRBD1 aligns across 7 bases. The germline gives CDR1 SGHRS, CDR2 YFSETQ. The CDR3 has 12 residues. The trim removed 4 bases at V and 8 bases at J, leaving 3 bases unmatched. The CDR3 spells CASSATGYEQFF. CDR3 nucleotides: TGCGCCAGCAGCGCGACAGGGTATGAGCAGTTCTTC.

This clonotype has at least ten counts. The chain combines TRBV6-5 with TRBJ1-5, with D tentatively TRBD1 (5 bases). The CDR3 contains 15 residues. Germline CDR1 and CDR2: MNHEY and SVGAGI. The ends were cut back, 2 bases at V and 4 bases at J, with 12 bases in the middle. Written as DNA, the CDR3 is TGTGCCAGCAGTTACCGGCTCGGGGGTAATCAGCCCCAGCATTTT. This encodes CASSYRLGGNQPQHF.

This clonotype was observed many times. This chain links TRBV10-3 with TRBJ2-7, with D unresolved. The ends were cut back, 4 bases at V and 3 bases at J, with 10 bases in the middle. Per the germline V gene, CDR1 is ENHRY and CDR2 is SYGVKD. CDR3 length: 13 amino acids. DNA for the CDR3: TGTGCCATCAGTGCGGCCAGTAACTACGAGCAGTACTTC. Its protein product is CAISAASNYEQYF.

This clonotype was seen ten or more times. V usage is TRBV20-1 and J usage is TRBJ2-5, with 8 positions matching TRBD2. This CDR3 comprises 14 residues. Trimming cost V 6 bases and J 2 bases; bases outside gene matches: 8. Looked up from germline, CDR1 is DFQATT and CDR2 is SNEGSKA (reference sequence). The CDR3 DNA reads TGCAGTGCACATGCCGGGACTAGACAAGAGACCCAGTACTTC. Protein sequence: CSAHAGTRQETQYF.

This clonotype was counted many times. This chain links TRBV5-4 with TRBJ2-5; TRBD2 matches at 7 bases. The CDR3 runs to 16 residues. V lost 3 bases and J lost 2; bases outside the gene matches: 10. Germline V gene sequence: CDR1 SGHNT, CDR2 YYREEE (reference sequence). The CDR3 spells CASSSFSGGRQETQYF. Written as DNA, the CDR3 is TGTGCCAGCAGCTCCTTTTCGGGAGGACGACAAGAGACCCAGTACTTC. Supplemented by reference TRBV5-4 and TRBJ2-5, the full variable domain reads ETGVTQSPTHLIKTRGQQVTLRCSSQSGHNTVSWYQQALGQGPQFIFQYYREEENGRGNFPPRFSGLQFPNYSSELNVNALELDDSALYLCASSSFSGGRQETQYFGPGTRLLVL.

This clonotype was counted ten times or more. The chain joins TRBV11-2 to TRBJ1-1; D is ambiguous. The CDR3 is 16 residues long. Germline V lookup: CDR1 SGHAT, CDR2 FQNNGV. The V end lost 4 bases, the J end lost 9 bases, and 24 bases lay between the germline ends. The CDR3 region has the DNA TGTGCCAGCAGCTCCGGTATTGGAGGATCAGAGACTAAAGCTTTCTTT. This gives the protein CASSSGIGGSETKAFF.

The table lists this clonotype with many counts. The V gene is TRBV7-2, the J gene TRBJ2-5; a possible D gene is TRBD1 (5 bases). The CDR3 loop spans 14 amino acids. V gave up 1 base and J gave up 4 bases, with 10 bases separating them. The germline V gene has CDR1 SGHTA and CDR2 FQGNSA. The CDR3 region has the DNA TGTGCCAGCAGCTTAGTGGGGCTTCGAGAGACCCAGTACTTC. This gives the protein CASSLVGLRETQYF. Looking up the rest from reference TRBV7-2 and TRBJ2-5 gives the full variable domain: GAGVSQSPSNKVTEKGKDVELRCDPISGHTALYWYRQSLGQGLEFLIYFQGNSAPDKSGLPSDRFSAERTGGSVSTLTIQRTQQEDSAVYLCASSLVGLRETQYFGPGTRLLVL.

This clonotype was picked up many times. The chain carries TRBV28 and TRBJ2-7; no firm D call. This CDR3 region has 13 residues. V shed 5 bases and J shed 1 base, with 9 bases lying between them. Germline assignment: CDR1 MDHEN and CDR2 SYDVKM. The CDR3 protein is CASSPDGSYEQYF. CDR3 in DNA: TGTGCCAGCAGTCCGGACGGATCCTACGAGCAGTACTTC.

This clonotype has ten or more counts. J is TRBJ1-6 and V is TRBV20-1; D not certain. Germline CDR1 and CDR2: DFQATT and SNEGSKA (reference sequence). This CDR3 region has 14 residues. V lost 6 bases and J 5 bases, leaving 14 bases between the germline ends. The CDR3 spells CSARPEGNNSPLHF. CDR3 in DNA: TGCAGTGCAAGACCCGAGGGTAATAATTCACCCCTCCACTTT.

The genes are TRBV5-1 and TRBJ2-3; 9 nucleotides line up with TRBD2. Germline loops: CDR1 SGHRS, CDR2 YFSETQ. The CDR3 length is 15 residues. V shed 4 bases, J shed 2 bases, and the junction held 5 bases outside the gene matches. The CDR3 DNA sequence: TGCGCCAGCAGCGTCGGACTAGCGTTCACAGATACGCAGTATTTT. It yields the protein CASSVGLAFTDTQYF. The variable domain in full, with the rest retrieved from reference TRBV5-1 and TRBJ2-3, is KAGVTQTPRYLIKTRGQQVTLSCSPISGHRSVSWYQQTPGQGLQFLFEYFSETQRNKGNFPGRFSGRQFSNSRSEMNVSTLELGDSALYLCASSVGLAFTDTQYFGPGTRLTVL.

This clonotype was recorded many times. The DNA of the CDR3 is TGTGCCAGCAGCTCCGGGACAGATTTTTATATTTGGGGTACGCAGTATTTT. Its translation is CASSSGTDFYIWGTQYF. This chain uses TRBV7-2 with TRBJ2-3; 7 bases are shared with TRBD1. This CDR3 has 17 amino acids. Germline V CDR1 and CDR2: SGHTA, FQGNSA. J gave up 8 bases and V 4 bases, and 18 bases lay outside the gene matches.

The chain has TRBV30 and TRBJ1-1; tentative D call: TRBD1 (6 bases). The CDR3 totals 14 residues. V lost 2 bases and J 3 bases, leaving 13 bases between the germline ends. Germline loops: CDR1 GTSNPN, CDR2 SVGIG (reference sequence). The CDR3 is CAWSQGRGYTEAFF. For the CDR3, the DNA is TGTGCCTGGAGTCAGGGGCGAGGTTACACTGAAGCTTTCTTT.

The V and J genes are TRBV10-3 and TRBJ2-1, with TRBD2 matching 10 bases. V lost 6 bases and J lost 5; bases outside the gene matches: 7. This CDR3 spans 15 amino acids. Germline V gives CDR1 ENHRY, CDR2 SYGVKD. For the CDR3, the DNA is TGTGCCATCAGGGAACTAGCGGGGTCAAACAATGAGCAGTTCTTC. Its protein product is CAIRELAGSNNEQFF.